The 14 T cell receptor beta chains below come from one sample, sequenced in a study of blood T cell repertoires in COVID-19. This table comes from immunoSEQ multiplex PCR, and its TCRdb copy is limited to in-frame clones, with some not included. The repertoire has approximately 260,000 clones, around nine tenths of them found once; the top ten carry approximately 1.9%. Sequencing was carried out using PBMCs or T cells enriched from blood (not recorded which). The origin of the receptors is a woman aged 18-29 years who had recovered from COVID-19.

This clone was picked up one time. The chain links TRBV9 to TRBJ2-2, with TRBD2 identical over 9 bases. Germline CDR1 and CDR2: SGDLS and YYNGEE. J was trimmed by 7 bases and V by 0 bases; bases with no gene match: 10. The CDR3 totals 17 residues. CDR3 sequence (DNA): TGTGCCAGCAGCGTAGTTCCGGCGGGGGGGCCTCACGGGGAGCTGTTTTTT. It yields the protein CASSVVPAGGPHGELFF.

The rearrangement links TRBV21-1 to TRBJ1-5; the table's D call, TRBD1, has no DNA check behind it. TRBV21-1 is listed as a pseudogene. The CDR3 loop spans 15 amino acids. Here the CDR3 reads CASSDYRGPNQPQHF. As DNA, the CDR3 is TGTGCCAGCAGCGATTACAGGGGACCCAATCAGCCCCAGCATTTT.

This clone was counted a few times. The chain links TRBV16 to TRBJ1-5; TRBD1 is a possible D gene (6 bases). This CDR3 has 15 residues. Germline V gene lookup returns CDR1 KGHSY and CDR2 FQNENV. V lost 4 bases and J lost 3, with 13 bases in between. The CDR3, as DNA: TGTGCCAGCAGCCTATCGACAGGCTTCAATCAGCCCCAGCATTTT. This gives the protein CASSLSTGFNQPQHF.

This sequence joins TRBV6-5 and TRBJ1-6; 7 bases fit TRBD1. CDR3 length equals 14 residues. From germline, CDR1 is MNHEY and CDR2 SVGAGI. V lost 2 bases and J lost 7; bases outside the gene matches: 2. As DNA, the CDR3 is TGTGCCAGCAGTTACCGGGACAGAAATTCACCCCTCCACTTT. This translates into CASSYRDRNSPLHF.

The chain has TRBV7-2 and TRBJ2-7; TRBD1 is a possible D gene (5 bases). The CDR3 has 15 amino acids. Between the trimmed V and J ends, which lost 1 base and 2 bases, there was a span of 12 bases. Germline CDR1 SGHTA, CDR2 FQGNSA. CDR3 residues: CASSLGQGPTYEQYF. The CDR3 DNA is TGTGCCAGCAGCTTAGGGCAGGGCCCCACCTACGAGCAGTACTTC. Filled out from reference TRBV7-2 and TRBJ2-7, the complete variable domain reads GAGVSQSPSNKVTEKGKDVELRCDPISGHTALYWYRQSLGQGLEFLIYFQGNSAPDKSGLPSDRFSAERTGGSVSTLTIQRTQQEDSAVYLCASSLGQGPTYEQYFGPGTRLTVT.

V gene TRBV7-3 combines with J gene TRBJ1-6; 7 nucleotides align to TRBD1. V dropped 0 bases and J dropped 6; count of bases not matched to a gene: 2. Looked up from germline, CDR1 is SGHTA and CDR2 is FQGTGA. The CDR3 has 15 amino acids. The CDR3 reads CASSLTQGSNSPLHF. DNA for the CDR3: TGTGCCAGCAGCTTAACACAGGGGAGTAATTCACCCCTCCACTTT.

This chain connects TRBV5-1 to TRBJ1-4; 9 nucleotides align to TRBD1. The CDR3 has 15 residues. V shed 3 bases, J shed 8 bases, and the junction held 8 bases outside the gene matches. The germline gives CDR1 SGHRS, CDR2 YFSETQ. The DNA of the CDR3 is TGCGCCAGCAGCTCCCAGGGACAGGGAGTGGAAAAACTGTTTTTT. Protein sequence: CASSSQGQGVEKLFF.

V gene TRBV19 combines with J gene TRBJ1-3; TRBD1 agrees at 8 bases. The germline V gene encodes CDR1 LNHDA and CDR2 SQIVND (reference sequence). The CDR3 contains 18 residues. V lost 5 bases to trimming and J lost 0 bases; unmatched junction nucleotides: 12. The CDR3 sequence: CASSVNPGTGISGNTIYF. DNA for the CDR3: TGTGCCAGTAGTGTCAATCCCGGGACAGGTATCTCTGGAAACACCATATATTTT.

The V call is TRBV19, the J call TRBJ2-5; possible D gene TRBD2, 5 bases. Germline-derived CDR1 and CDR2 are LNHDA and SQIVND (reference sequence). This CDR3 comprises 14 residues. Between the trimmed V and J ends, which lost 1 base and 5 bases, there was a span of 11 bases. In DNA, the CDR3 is TGTGCCAGTAGTATAGGTGGGCGCGGGGAGACCCAGTACTTC. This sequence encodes CASSIGGRGETQYF. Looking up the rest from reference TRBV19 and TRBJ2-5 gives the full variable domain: DGGITQSPKYLFRKEGQNVTLSCEQNLNHDAMYWYRQDPGQGLRLIYYSQIVNDFQKGDIAEGYSVSREKKESFPLTVTSAQKNPTAFYLCASSIGGRGETQYFGPGTRLLVL.

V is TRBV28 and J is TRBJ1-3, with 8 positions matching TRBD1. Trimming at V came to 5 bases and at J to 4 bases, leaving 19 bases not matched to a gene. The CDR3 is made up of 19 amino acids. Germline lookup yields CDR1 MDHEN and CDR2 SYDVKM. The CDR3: CASSRTGTGRGGSGNTIYF. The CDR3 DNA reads TGTGCCAGCAGTCGAACCGGGACAGGACGTGGGGGATCGGGAAACACCATATATTTT.

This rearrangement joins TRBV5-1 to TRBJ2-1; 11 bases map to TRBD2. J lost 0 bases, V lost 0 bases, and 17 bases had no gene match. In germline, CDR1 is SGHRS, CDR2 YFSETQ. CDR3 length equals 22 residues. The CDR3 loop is CASSLATLSGRVNVASYNEQFF. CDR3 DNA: TGCGCCAGCAGCTTGGCCACACTTAGCGGGAGGGTCAATGTAGCCTCCTACAATGAGCAGTTCTTC.

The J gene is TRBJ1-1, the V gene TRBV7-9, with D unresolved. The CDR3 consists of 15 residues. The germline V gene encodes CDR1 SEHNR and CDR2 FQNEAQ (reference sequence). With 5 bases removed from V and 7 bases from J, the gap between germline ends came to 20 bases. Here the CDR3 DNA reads TGTGCCAGCAGCCCGGGTCCGGGCGGGTATCGTGAAGCTTTCTTT. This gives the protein CASSPGPGGYREAFF.

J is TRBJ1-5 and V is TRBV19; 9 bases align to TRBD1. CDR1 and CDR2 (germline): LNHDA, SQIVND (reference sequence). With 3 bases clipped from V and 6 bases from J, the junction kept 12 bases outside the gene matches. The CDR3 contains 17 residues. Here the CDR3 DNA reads TGTGCCAGTAGTATTTGGGTCAAACAGGGGGCGAGTCAGCCCCAGCATTTT. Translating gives CASSIWVKQGASQPQHF.

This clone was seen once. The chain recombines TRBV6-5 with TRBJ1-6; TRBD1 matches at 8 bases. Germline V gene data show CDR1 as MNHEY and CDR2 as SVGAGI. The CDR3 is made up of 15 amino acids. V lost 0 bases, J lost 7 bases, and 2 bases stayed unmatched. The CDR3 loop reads CASSYSRQGNSPLHF. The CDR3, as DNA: TGTGCCAGCAGTTACTCTCGACAGGGGAATTCACCCCTCCACTTT.